These T cell receptor beta chains were read from a single sample in a study of identical twins. TCRdb re-called the 5' RACE reads with MiXCR, one entry per CDR3 protein. The repertoire consists of about 530,000 distinct CDR3 sequences, with around 24% occurring once and the leading ten covering approximately 0.52%. In addition, the sample was reused for a study of yellow fever vaccine responses in identical twins.

Sequenced sample: CD4+ T cells sorted from blood. These receptors were collected from a woman younger than 30 in good health. The CDR3 runs from the conserved cysteine through the conserved F or W. The order of the fields is D gene, V gene, clone size, J gene, CDR3 protein, CDR3 DNA. A D gene is named only where the DNA matches it firmly. Part of the rows lack a size; the others show once, few, many or a class for expanded clones.

D gene: TRBD2
V gene: TRBV29-1
clone size: few
J gene: TRBJ2-3
CDR3 protein: CSVPWGGGTDTQYF
CDR3 DNA: TGCAGCGTCCCCTGGGGGGGAGGCACAGATACGCAGTATTTT

D gene: .
V gene: TRBV20-1
clone size: few
J gene: TRBJ2-5
CDR3 protein: CSAPGSSRGETQYF
CDR3 DNA: TGCAGTGCCCCTGGGTCCAGCCGTGGGGAGACCCAGTACTTC

D gene: .
V gene: TRBV5-1
clone size: .
J gene: TRBJ2-3
CDR3 protein: CASSLAQQGLGDTQYF
CDR3 DNA: TGCGCCAGCAGCTTAGCTCAACAGGGACTGGGAGATACGCAGTATTTT

D gene: TRBD2
V gene: TRBV28
clone size: few
J gene: TRBJ2-2
CDR3 protein: CASSLTRTSSHTGELFF
CDR3 DNA: TGTGCCAGCAGCCTGACCCGGACTAGCAGTCACACCGGGGAGCTGTTTTTT

D gene: TRBD2
V gene: TRBV12-3/TRBV12-4
clone size: few
J gene: TRBJ2-4
CDR3 protein: CASSFPSGIGNIQYF
CDR3 DNA: TGTGCCAGCAGTTTCCCTAGCGGGATCGGAAACATTCAGTACTTC

D gene: .
V gene: TRBV11-2
clone size: few
J gene: TRBJ2-5
CDR3 protein: CASRTGTASPTQYF
CDR3 DNA: TGTGCCAGCCGGACCGGGACTGCGAGTCCGACCCAGTACTTC

D gene: TRBD2
V gene: TRBV5-1
clone size: few
J gene: TRBJ2-7
CDR3 protein: CASSRTSGTLYEQYF
CDR3 DNA: TGCGCCAGCAGCCGGACTAGCGGGACCCTCTACGAGCAGTACTTC

D gene: .
V gene: TRBV6-5
clone size: few
J gene: TRBJ2-2
CDR3 protein: CASSYLVSLNTGELFF
CDR3 DNA: TGTGCCAGCAGTTACTTAGTTAGCTTGAACACCGGGGAGCTGTTTTTT

D gene: .
V gene: TRBV5-5
clone size: few
J gene: TRBJ2-1
CDR3 protein: CASSLGRAAQMSNEQFF
CDR3 DNA: TGTGCCAGCAGCTTGGGTCGAGCGGCCCAGATGAGTAATGAGCAGTTCTTC

D gene: TRBD1
V gene: TRBV7-8
clone size: few
J gene: TRBJ2-3
CDR3 protein: CASTGQGGDTQYF
CDR3 DNA: TGTGCCAGCACCGGACAGGGAGGAGATACGCAGTATTTT

D gene: TRBD1
V gene: TRBV2
clone size: few
J gene: TRBJ1-2
CDR3 protein: CASSEAGQGAGGYTF
CDR3 DNA: TGTGCCAGCAGTGAAGCGGGACAGGGGGCGGGTGGCTACACCTTC

D gene: .
V gene: TRBV6-6
clone size: few
J gene: TRBJ2-7
CDR3 protein: CASSSQGNYEQYF
CDR3 DNA: TGTGCCAGCAGTTCGCAGGGAAACTACGAGCAGTACTTC

D gene: .
V gene: TRBV6-4
clone size: few
J gene: TRBJ2-5
CDR3 protein: CASSEEGASKTQYF
CDR3 DNA: TGTGCCAGCAGTGAGGAGGGGGCCTCGAAGACCCAGTACTTC

D gene: .
V gene: TRBV29-1
clone size: .
J gene: TRBJ1-1
CDR3 protein: CSFSLTGNTEAFF
CDR3 DNA: TGCAGCTTTTCGCTCACAGGGAACACTGAAGCTTTCTTT

D gene: .
V gene: TRBV12-3/TRBV12-4
clone size: few
J gene: TRBJ1-5
CDR3 protein: CASSFGGQPQHF
CDR3 DNA: TGTGCCAGCAGTTTCGGTGGTCAGCCCCAGCATTTT

D gene: .
V gene: TRBV12-3/TRBV12-4
clone size: few
J gene: TRBJ2-5
CDR3 protein: CASSASRSPQETQYF
CDR3 DNA: TGTGCCAGCAGTGCTTCCAGGTCCCCTCAAGAGACCCAGTACTTC

D gene: .
V gene: TRBV19
clone size: few
J gene: TRBJ1-3
CDR3 protein: CASSMWSGNTIYF
CDR3 DNA: TGTGCCAGTAGTATGTGGTCTGGAAACACCATATATTTT

D gene: .
V gene: TRBV7-9
clone size: .
J gene: TRBJ2-1
CDR3 protein: CASSLARGSSRANEQFF
CDR3 DNA: TGTGCCAGCAGCTTAGCGCGTGGTAGCAGCAGGGCGAATGAGCAGTTCTTC

D gene: TRBD1
V gene: TRBV28
clone size: .
J gene: TRBJ2-7
CDR3 protein: CASRDRVLYEQYF
CDR3 DNA: TGTGCCAGCAGGGACAGGGTCCTCTACGAGCAGTACTTC

D gene: .
V gene: TRBV14
clone size: few
J gene: TRBJ2-1
CDR3 protein: CASSQTAGSYNEQFF
CDR3 DNA: TGTGCCAGCAGCCAAACCGCAGGCAGCTACAATGAGCAGTTCTTC

D gene: .
V gene: TRBV27
clone size: many
J gene: TRBJ2-3
CDR3 protein: CASSLTSDTQYF
CDR3 DNA: TGTGCCAGCAGTTTAACATCAGATACGCAGTATTTT

D gene: .
V gene: TRBV27
clone size: .
J gene: TRBJ2-2
CDR3 protein: CASSLSGLARVRVAGELFF
CDR3 DNA: TGTGCCAGCAGTTTATCGGGGCTCGCTCGCGTTCGGGTTGCCGGGGAGCTGTTTTTT

D gene: .
V gene: TRBV29-1
clone size: .
J gene: TRBJ2-5
CDR3 protein: CSAAGFRQETQYF
CDR3 DNA: TGCAGCGCCGCTGGTTTCAGGCAAGAGACCCAGTACTTC

D gene: .
V gene: TRBV12-3/TRBV12-4
clone size: few
J gene: TRBJ1-2
CDR3 protein: CASSLIWKLDYGYTF
CDR3 DNA: TGTGCCAGCAGTTTAATCTGGAAGCTGGACTATGGCTACACCTTC

D gene: TRBD2
V gene: TRBV5-6
clone size: .
J gene: TRBJ2-3
CDR3 protein: CASSLAVTSGRAVTQYF
CDR3 DNA: TGTGCCAGCAGCTTGGCCGTCACTAGCGGGAGGGCGGTTACGCAGTATTTT

D gene: .
V gene: TRBV5-1
clone size: few
J gene: TRBJ1-1
CDR3 protein: CASSLVGRGNTEAFF
CDR3 DNA: TGCGCCAGCAGCTTGGTAGGCAGGGGAAACACTGAAGCTTTCTTT

D gene: TRBD1
V gene: TRBV28
clone size: few
J gene: TRBJ2-1
CDR3 protein: CASSLDRREQFF
CDR3 DNA: TGTGCCAGCAGCTTGGACAGGCGAGAGCAGTTCTTC

D gene: TRBD1
V gene: TRBV4-2
clone size: .
J gene: TRBJ2-1
CDR3 protein: CASSQVTGLYEQFF
CDR3 DNA: TGTGCCAGCAGCCAAGTGACAGGGCTCTATGAGCAGTTCTTC

D gene: .
V gene: TRBV3-1
clone size: few
J gene: TRBJ2-1
CDR3 protein: CASSGWGYNEQFF
CDR3 DNA: TGTGCCAGCAGTGGGTGGGGGTACAATGAGCAGTTCTTC

D gene: .
V gene: TRBV3-1
clone size: .
J gene: TRBJ2-1
CDR3 protein: CASSQGVVTEQFF
CDR3 DNA: TGTGCCAGCAGCCAAGGGGTTGTCACTGAGCAGTTCTTC

D gene: .
V gene: TRBV11-2
clone size: .
J gene: TRBJ1-1
CDR3 protein: CASSWTAMNTEAFF
CDR3 DNA: TGTGCCAGCAGCTGGACAGCCATGAACACTGAAGCTTTCTTT

D gene: .
V gene: TRBV28
clone size: few
J gene: TRBJ2-7
CDR3 protein: CASRLLGISYEQYF
CDR3 DNA: TGTGCCAGCAGACTTTTAGGCATTTCCTACGAGCAGTACTTC

D gene: TRBD1
V gene: TRBV20-1
clone size: .
J gene: TRBJ1-6
CDR3 protein: CSARRDRFNSPLHF
CDR3 DNA: TGCAGTGCCAGGAGGGACAGATTTAATTCACCCCTCCACTTT

D gene: .
V gene: TRBV7-6
clone size: .
J gene: TRBJ2-5
CDR3 protein: CASSSGTVQETQYF
CDR3 DNA: TGTGCCAGCAGCTCAGGGACGGTACAAGAGACCCAGTACTTC

D gene: .
V gene: TRBV10-3
clone size: few
J gene: TRBJ1-1
CDR3 protein: CAISESGDGGTEAFF
CDR3 DNA: TGTGCCATCAGTGAGTCGGGGGACGGCGGCACTGAAGCTTTCTTT

D gene: .
V gene: TRBV12-3/TRBV12-4
clone size: .
J gene: TRBJ2-7
CDR3 protein: CASLGPLSYEQYF
CDR3 DNA: TGTGCCAGCCTGGGTCCTCTCTCTTACGAGCAGTACTTC

D gene: .
V gene: TRBV7-9
clone size: once
J gene: TRBJ1-5
CDR3 protein: CASSLSNNQPQHF
CDR3 DNA: TGTGCCAGCAGCTTATCGAACAATCAGCCCCAGCATTTT

D gene: TRBD1
V gene: TRBV20-1
clone size: few
J gene: TRBJ2-2
CDR3 protein: CSARDSTGVSGELFF
CDR3 DNA: TGCAGTGCTAGAGATTCGACAGGGGTCTCCGGGGAGCTGTTTTTT

D gene: TRBD2
V gene: TRBV20-1
clone size: few
J gene: TRBJ2-1
CDR3 protein: CSASTGTSGYNEQFF
CDR3 DNA: TGCAGTGCGTCGACCGGGACTAGCGGATACAATGAGCAGTTCTTC

D gene: TRBD1
V gene: TRBV10-3
clone size: .
J gene: TRBJ2-2
CDR3 protein: CATQDRGLTGELFF
CDR3 DNA: TGTGCCACCCAGGACAGGGGGCTTACCGGGGAGCTGTTTTTT

D gene: .
V gene: TRBV29-1
clone size: few
J gene: TRBJ1-1
CDR3 protein: CSVLGQSYTEAFF
CDR3 DNA: TGCAGCGTTCTAGGACAGTCATACACTGAAGCTTTCTTT

D gene: TRBD1
V gene: TRBV10-3
clone size: .
J gene: TRBJ1-5
CDR3 protein: CAISGAGGNQPQHF
CDR3 DNA: TGTGCCATCAGTGGGGCAGGGGGGAATCAGCCCCAGCATTTT

D gene: .
V gene: TRBV20-1
clone size: few
J gene: TRBJ1-4
CDR3 protein: CSALTRTNEKLFF
CDR3 DNA: TGCAGTGCTTTGACTAGAACTAATGAAAAACTGTTTTTT

D gene: .
V gene: TRBV25-1
clone size: few
J gene: TRBJ2-3
CDR3 protein: CASSVEGESTDTQYF
CDR3 DNA: TGTGCCAGCAGTGTAGAGGGAGAAAGCACAGATACGCAGTATTTT

D gene: .
V gene: TRBV7-2
clone size: .
J gene: TRBJ1-1
CDR3 protein: CASSFAGGVKNTEAFF
CDR3 DNA: TGTGCCAGCAGCTTTGCTGGGGGCGTGAAGAACACTGAAGCTTTCTTT

D gene: TRBD1
V gene: TRBV9
clone size: .
J gene: TRBJ1-4
CDR3 protein: CASSPGTALGEKLFF
CDR3 DNA: TGTGCCAGCAGCCCAGGGACAGCCCTTGGCGAAAAACTGTTTTTT

D gene: .
V gene: TRBV12-3/TRBV12-4
clone size: few
J gene: TRBJ1-4
CDR3 protein: CASRAARGVEKLFF
CDR3 DNA: TGTGCCAGCAGGGCCGCGAGGGGGGTTGAAAAACTGTTTTTT

D gene: .
V gene: TRBV4-1
clone size: .
J gene: TRBJ2-1
CDR3 protein: CASSQALKNNEQFF
CDR3 DNA: TGCGCCAGCAGCCAAGCACTGAAAAACAATGAGCAGTTCTTC

D gene: TRBD1
V gene: TRBV2
clone size: .
J gene: TRBJ2-6
CDR3 protein: CASSEGRTGILSGANVLTF
CDR3 DNA: TGTGCCAGCAGTGAGGGGAGGACAGGGATCCTCTCTGGGGCCAACGTCCTGACTTTC